These T cell receptor beta chains were read from a single sample in a study of blood T cell repertoires in COVID-19. Profiling relied on immunoSEQ multiplex PCR, and the TCRdb table lists in-frame clones only, not all of them. This sample carries about 330,000 clones, around 87% of them seen once, and the ten largest clones take approximately 4%. Sequenced sample: peripheral blood. The receptor set was obtained from a woman aged 45-60 years with active or convalescent COVID-19. Each CDR3 is given with its conserved first and last residue. The D gene is left open where the match is weak. Clone size is not always given. Where it is, it says once, few, many or a class for expanded clones.

j_gene	v_gene	d_gene	abundance	CDR3aa	CDR3nt
TRBJ1-2	TRBV6-5	TRBD1	few	CASSLQGEYGYTF	TGTGCCAGCAGCCTACAGGGGGAGTATGGCTACACCTTC
TRBJ1-5	TRBV3-1/TRBV3-2	.	.	CASSATSGPQHF	TGTGCCAGCAGCGCGACCTCGGGGCCCCAGCATTTT
TRBJ2-1	TRBV6-5	TRBD2	.	CASSYSGTRVLDEQFF	TGTGCCAGCAGTTACTCCGGGACTAGGGTCCTCGATGAGCAGTTCTTC
TRBJ2-3	TRBV21-1	.	.	CASSRSDSTDTQYF	TGTGCCAGCAGCAGGTCAGATAGCACAGATACGCAGTATTTT
TRBJ1-1	TRBV28	.	.	CASRTRTPRPLPDTEAFF	TGTGCCAGCAGAACTCGGACACCCCGTCCCCTCCCCGACACTGAAGCTTTCTTT
TRBJ2-7	TRBV7-2	.	.	CASSLDRSYEQYF	TGTGCCAGCAGCTTAGACAGATCCTACGAGCAGTACTTC
TRBJ2-5	TRBV11-2	.	.	CASSLDREQAGRETQYF	TGTGCCAGCAGCTTAGATAGGGAACAGGCGGGGCGAGAGACCCAGTACTTC
TRBJ1-2	TRBV11-2	.	.	CASSATGNYGYTF	TGTGCCAGCAGCGCGACGGGTAACTATGGCTACACCTTC
TRBJ2-3	TRBV2	TRBD2	.	CASQAPAGGGTDTQYF	TGTGCCAGCCAAGCACCGGCGGGAGGGGGTACAGATACGCAGTATTTT
TRBJ1-3	TRBV7-2	.	.	CASSLDTNSGNTIYF	TGTGCCAGCAGCTTAGACACCAACTCTGGAAACACCATATATTTT
TRBJ2-3	TRBV7-2	.	.	CASSLVQGFDTQYF	TGTGCCAGCAGCTTAGTCCAGGGATTCGATACGCAGTATTTT
TRBJ2-3	TRBV4-1	.	once	CASSQTTGFRDTQYF	TGCGCCAGCAGCCAAACTACAGGGTTTCGTGATACGCAGTATTTT
TRBJ2-3	TRBV30	.	.	CAWSVLGVSTDTQYF	TGTGCCTGGAGTGTATTAGGGGTTAGCACAGATACGCAGTATTTT
TRBJ1-2	TRBV6-5	.	.	CAAGTILGYTF	TGTGCCGCCGGGACTATTCTTGGCTACACCTTC
TRBJ2-7	TRBV7-2	TRBD2	.	CASSLIAGVVDEQYF	TGTGCCAGCAGCTTAATAGCGGGAGTAGTCGACGAGCAGTACTTC
TRBJ1-1	TRBV6-5	.	.	CASSPTGSQVAFF	TGTGCCAGCAGTCCCACAGGGAGTCAAGTAGCTTTCTTT
TRBJ2-7	TRBV28	TRBD1	.	CASIKTGQYYEQYF	TGTGCCAGCATTAAAACGGGACAGTACTACGAGCAGTACTTC
TRBJ2-7	TRBV10-3	.	.	CAISNKMDGDYEQYF	TGTGCCATCAGTAATAAGATGGACGGGGACTACGAGCAGTACTTC
TRBJ2-2	TRBV5-1	TRBD2	once	CASSLGGINTGELFF	TGCGCCAGCAGTCTCGGGGGGATTAACACCGGGGAGCTGTTTTTT
TRBJ2-1	TRBV11-2	TRBD2	.	CASSLGGTSGGALNEQFF	TGTGCCAGCAGCTTAGGAGGGACTAGCGGGGGGGCTTTAAATGAGCAGTTCTTC
TRBJ2-2	TRBV19	.	.	CASSIDPDRWNTGELFF	TGTGCCAGTAGTATAGATCCCGACAGGTGGAACACCGGGGAGCTGTTTTTT
TRBJ2-1	TRBV7-5	.	.	CARSFREGEQFF	TGTGCCAGAAGCTTCAGGGAGGGTGAGCAGTTCTTC
TRBJ2-1	TRBV4-1	.	.	CASSQDGYNEQFF	TGCGCCAGCAGCCAAGACGGGTACAATGAGCAGTTCTTC
TRBJ1-6	TRBV27	TRBD1	.	CASRPQGEFYNSPLHF	TGTGCCAGCAGGCCACAGGGGGAATTCTATAATTCACCCCTCCACTTT
TRBJ1-2	TRBV7-2	.	.	CASSLTPTGPASYGYTF	TGTGCCAGCAGCTTAACCCCGACAGGCCCGGCGAGCTATGGCTACACCTTC
TRBJ1-2	TRBV6-5	.	.	CASSNIYGYTF	TGTGCCAGCAGTAATATCTATGGCTACACCTTC
TRBJ2-3	TRBV18	TRBD2	.	CASSYYTSGSGNTQYF	TGTGCCAGCTCGTACTACACTAGCGGGAGTGGGAATACGCAGTATTTT
TRBJ2-7	TRBV29-1	TRBD2	.	CSVLSGPYEQYF	TGCAGCGTTCTTAGCGGGCCTTACGAGCAGTACTTC
TRBJ1-2	TRBV15	.	.	CATSRGGKQVNYGYTF	TGTGCCACCAGCAGAGGGGGAAAACAGGTTAACTATGGCTACACCTTC
TRBJ2-1	TRBV7-2	TRBD2	.	CASSLGPSGRAVYEQFF	TGTGCCAGCAGCTTAGGGCCTAGCGGGAGGGCCGTCTATGAGCAGTTCTTC
TRBJ1-3	TRBV7-9	TRBD1	.	CASSLASGGASSGNTIYF	TGTGCCAGCAGCTTAGCTTCAGGGGGCGCATCCTCTGGAAACACCATATATTTT
TRBJ2-1	TRBV5-5	TRBD2	.	CASSFRLAGVDNEQFF	TGTGCCAGCAGCTTCAGACTAGCGGGAGTTGACAATGAGCAGTTCTTC
TRBJ2-7	TRBV6-5	TRBD1	.	CASRDSISLGEQYF	TGTGCCAGCCGGGACAGTATCTCTTTGGGCGAGCAGTACTTC
TRBJ2-7	TRBV12-3/TRBV12-4	TRBD2	.	CASSFGGSYEQYF	TGTGCCAGCAGTTTCGGCGGGAGCTACGAGCAGTACTTC
TRBJ1-5	TRBV5-5	TRBD1	.	CASSLRRDRDQPQHF	TGTGCCAGCAGCTTGCGGAGGGACAGGGATCAGCCCCAGCATTTT
TRBJ1-3	TRBV6-2/TRBV6-3	.	.	CASSGTNGNTIYF	TGTGCCAGCAGTGGGACAAATGGAAACACCATATATTTT
TRBJ1-2	TRBV19	TRBD1	.	CASSSGTGHYGYTF	TGTGCCAGTAGTTCCGGGACAGGGCACTATGGCTACACCTTC
TRBJ2-3	TRBV7-3	TRBD2	.	CASSLSPSVDPSGGTDTQYF	TGTGCCAGCAGCTTAAGTCCGTCCGTGGACCCTAGCGGGGGCACAGATACGCAGTATTTT
TRBJ1-2	TRBV28	TRBD1	.	CASSRTGGARGHTF	TGTGCCAGCAGTAGGACAGGGGGCGCTCGTGGCCACACCTTC
TRBJ1-2	TRBV19	TRBD1	once	CASLGARDRGYGYTF	TGTGCCAGCTTAGGGGCCAGGGACAGGGGCTATGGCTACACCTTC
TRBJ2-1	TRBV6-2/TRBV6-3	TRBD2	.	CASSYVAGGFPYNEQFF	TGTGCCAGCAGTTACGTGGCGGGGGGTTTCCCCTACAATGAGCAGTTCTTC
TRBJ2-7	TRBV9	TRBD1	.	CASSVVDIRDRGSLSSYEQYF	TGTGCCAGCAGCGTAGTCGACATAAGGGACAGGGGCTCCTTAAGCTCCTACGAGCAGTACTTC
TRBJ2-7	TRBV7-8	.	few	CASSLTAGLSYEQYF	TGTGCCAGCAGCTTAACCGCAGGGCTCTCCTACGAGCAGTACTTC
TRBJ1-6	TRBV15	TRBD1	.	CATSREGQGAQGSPLHF	TGTGCCACCAGCAGAGAGGGACAGGGGGCGCAAGGTTCACCCCTCCACTTT
TRBJ2-7	TRBV6-2/TRBV6-3	.	once	CASSYTGSYEQYF	TGTGCCAGCAGTTACACAGGGTCCTACGAGCAGTACTTC
TRBJ1-1	TRBV4-3	TRBD1	.	CASSRFTGANTEAFF	TGCGCCAGCAGCCGATTCACAGGGGCGAACACTGAAGCTTTCTTT
TRBJ1-2	TRBV7-2	TRBD1	.	CASSLGLGTGGFIYGYTF	TGTGCCAGCAGCTTAGGCCTGGGGACAGGGGGCTTCATCTATGGCTACACCTTC
TRBJ2-7	TRBV19	TRBD2	.	CASSTSGGSYEQYF	TGTGCCAGTAGTACTAGCGGGGGTAGCTACGAGCAGTACTTC
TRBJ2-1	TRBV9	TRBD2	once	CASSVGGGYSYNEQFF	TGTGCCAGCAGCGTGGGCGGGGGATACTCCTACAATGAGCAGTTCTTC